Given below is one T cell receptor (beta chain) in context. Its matching antigen is unknown. The CDR3 has 16 amino acids. The germline V gene has CDR1 SNHLY and CDR2 FYNNEI. V was pared by 3 bases and J by 2 bases, with 6 bases of the junction left unmatched. Libraries were prepared by immunoSEQ multiplex PCR; TCRdb keeps only in-frame clonotypes and omits some of them. The sample lists roughly 100,000 clones, more than 75% occurring once. This specimen belongs to a study of radiotherapy plus CTLA-4 blockade in lung cancer. Study summary: Among all patients, approximately 17% showed objective responses, while about 34% had disease control.

Findings and caveats of the study: Peripheral blood showed expansion of tumor-derived TCR clones after radiotherapy and ipilimumab.

The chain couples TRBV2 to TRBJ1-5, with 8 bases matching TRBD1. The sequence was collected from a human donor with non-small cell lung cancer that progressed on radiotherapy plus ipilimumab. Some clones in this sample may be carry-over from other donors' samples. Here the sequenced sample was peripheral blood, taken from a patient treated with radiotherapy plus ipilimumab. DNA of the CDR3: TGTGCCAGCAGTGATATCCTGACAGGGGGCAATCAGCCCCAGCATTTT. Translation gives CASSDILTGGNQPQHF. The full variable domain, completed using reference TRBV2 and TRBJ1-5, is EPEVTQTPSHQVTQMGQEVILRCVPISNHLYFYWYRQILGQKVEFLVSFYNNEISEKSEIFDDQFSVERPDGSNFTLKIRSTKLEDSAMYFCASSDILTGGNQPQHFGDGTRLSIL.